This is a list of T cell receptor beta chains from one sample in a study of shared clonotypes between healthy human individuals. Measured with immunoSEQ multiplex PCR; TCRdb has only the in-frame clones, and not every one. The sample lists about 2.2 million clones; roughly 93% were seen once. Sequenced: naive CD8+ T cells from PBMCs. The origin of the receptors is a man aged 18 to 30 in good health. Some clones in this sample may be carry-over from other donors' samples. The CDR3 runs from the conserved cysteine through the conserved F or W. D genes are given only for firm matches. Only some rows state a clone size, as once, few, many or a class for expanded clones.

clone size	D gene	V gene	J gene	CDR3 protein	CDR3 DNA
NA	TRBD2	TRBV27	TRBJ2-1	CASSYGRVYEQFF	TGTGCCAGCAGTTACGGGAGGGTGTATGAGCAGTTCTTC
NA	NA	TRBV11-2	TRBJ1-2	CASSFHGVGYGYTF	TGTGCCAGCAGCTTTCACGGAGTGGGCTATGGCTACACCTTC
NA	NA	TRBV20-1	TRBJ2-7	CSARDEWQYF	TGCAGTGCTAGAGATGAGTGGCAGTACTTC
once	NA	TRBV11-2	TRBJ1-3	CASSLDRPIFSGNTIYF	TGTGCCAGCAGCTTAGACAGGCCAATCTTCTCTGGAAACACCATATATTTT
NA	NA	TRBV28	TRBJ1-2	CASSQRPQLDYTF	TGTGCCAGCAGTCAACGCCCCCAGCTCGACTACACCTTC
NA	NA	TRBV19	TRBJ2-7	CASSPRDGGFYEQYF	TGTGCCAGTAGTCCCCGGGACGGAGGATTCTACGAGCAGTACTTC
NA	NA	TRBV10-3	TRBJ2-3	CAISGGGHTDTQYF	TGTGCCATCAGTGGAGGGGGTCACACAGATACGCAGTATTTT
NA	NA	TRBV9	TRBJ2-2	CASSATAAGELFF	TGTGCCAGCAGCGCGACTGCGGCCGGGGAGCTGTTTTTT
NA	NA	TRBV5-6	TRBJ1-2	CASSPGRSNYGYTF	TGTGCCAGCAGCCCCGGCAGGTCGAACTATGGCTACACCTTC
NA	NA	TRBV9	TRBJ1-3	CASSVDLGIGNTIYF	TGTGCCAGCAGCGTGGATCTAGGGATTGGAAACACCATATATTTT
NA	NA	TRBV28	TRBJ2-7	CAIAGTFYEQYF	TGTGCCATCGCAGGGACATTCTACGAGCAGTACTTC
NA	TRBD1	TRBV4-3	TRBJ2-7	CASSPRTGHYEQYF	TGCGCCAGCAGCCCGAGGACAGGGCACTACGAGCAGTACTTC
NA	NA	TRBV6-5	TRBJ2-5	CASSPPGVETQYF	TGTGCCAGCAGCCCCCCGGGGGTAGAGACCCAGTACTTC
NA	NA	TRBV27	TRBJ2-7	CASSPRGSGAYEQYF	TGTGCCAGCAGTCCTCGGGGGTCGGGCGCCTACGAGCAGTACTTC
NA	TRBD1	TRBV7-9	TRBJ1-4	CASSSPDRGPGNEKLFF	TGTGCCAGCAGCTCCCCGGACAGGGGGCCGGGTAATGAAAAACTGTTTTTT
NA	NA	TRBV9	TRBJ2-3	CASSPHGGQGTPDTQYF	TGTGCCAGCAGCCCCCATGGGGGGCAGGGGACCCCAGATACGCAGTATTTT
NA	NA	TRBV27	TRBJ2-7	CASSLSGYHEQYF	TGTGCCAGCAGTTTATCTGGGTACCACGAGCAGTACTTC
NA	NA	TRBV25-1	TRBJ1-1	CASSEDFTNTEAFF	TGTGCCAGCAGTGAAGACTTTACGAACACTGAAGCTTTCTTT